This record concerns one T cell receptor (beta chain) sequence. The antigen is unknown. V dropped 5 bases and J dropped 4 bases, with 22 bases sitting between them. The CDR3 covers 17 residues. From germline, CDR1 is MDHEN and CDR2 SYDVKM. This sample was included in a study of beta chain features in type 1 diabetes. The study reverse transcribed the entire isolated RNA, so it sequenced expressed TCRB transcripts. The protocol was immunoSEQ multiplex PCR, while the TCRdb copy is restricted to in-frame clones and leaves out a portion. Seen here are 640,000 or so clones, roughly an eighth observed once, and the top ten hold roughly 0.04%. Study observations and caveats: Among patients with Type 1 diabetes, TCRB CDR3s were moderately but significantly shorter in every one of the four CD4+ subsets.

This chain joins TRBV28 and TRBJ2-3; D not certain. The source of this sequence is a young man with type 1 diabetes. The specimen sequenced was naive CD4+ T cells from blood. CDR3 sequence (DNA): TGTGCCAGCAGTCCCGTCCTGCTGACCCTGGGCGCAGATACGCAGTATTTT. This encodes CASSPVLLTLGADTQYF. The whole variable domain, filled in from reference TRBV28 and TRBJ2-3, reads DVKVTQSSRYLVKRTGEKVFLECVQDMDHENMFWYRQDPGLGLRLIYFSYDVKMKEKGDIPEGYSVSREKKERFSLILESASTNQTSMYLCASSPVLLTLGADTQYFGPGTRLTVL.